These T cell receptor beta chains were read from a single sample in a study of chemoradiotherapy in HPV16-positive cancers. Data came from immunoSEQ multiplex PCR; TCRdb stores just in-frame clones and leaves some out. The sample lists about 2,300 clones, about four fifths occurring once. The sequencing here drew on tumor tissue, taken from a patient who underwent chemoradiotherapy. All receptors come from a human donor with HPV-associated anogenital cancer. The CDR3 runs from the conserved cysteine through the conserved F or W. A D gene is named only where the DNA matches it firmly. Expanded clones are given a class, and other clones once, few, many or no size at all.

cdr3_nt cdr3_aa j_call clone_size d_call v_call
TGTGCCATCAGTGAGTCCCTAGGGTCAGTCTCCACTGAAGCTTTCTTT CAISESLGSVSTEAFF TRBJ1-1 NA NA TRBV10-3
TGCGCCAGCAGCTTGGGTCTAGGGCGGGAAGAGACCCAGTACTTC CASSLGLGREETQYF TRBJ2-5 NA NA TRBV5-1
TGTGCCAGCAGCCAACCGGGGACTAGCGGGGGTTTAAGTTATTACGAGCAGTACTTC CASSQPGTSGGLSYYEQYF TRBJ2-7 NA TRBD2 TRBV11-2
TGCGCCAGCGAGCAGGGGATTAGCAATCAGCCCCAGCATTTT CASEQGISNQPQHF TRBJ1-5 NA NA TRBV5-1
TGCGCCAGCAGCTTGGATGGGGGGACAGGGGTTGCTTTCTTT CASSLDGGTGVAFF TRBJ1-1 NA TRBD1 TRBV5-1
TGCGCCAGCAGCTTGACAGACCCTAATGAAAAACTGTTTTTT CASSLTDPNEKLFF TRBJ1-4 NA NA TRBV5-1
TGTGCCAGCAGGCTGGCGGGGGCGGGGGGCAGGCAGCCCCAGCATTTT CASRLAGAGGRQPQHF TRBJ1-5 NA NA TRBV28
TGTGCCAGCAGTCAGGACAGGACTGAAGCTTTCTTT CASSQDRTEAFF TRBJ1-1 NA TRBD1 TRBV6-5
TGTGCCAGCAGCATCGACCAGGGGGGAGGAGGCACTGAAGCTTTCTTT CASSIDQGGGGTEAFF TRBJ1-1 NA TRBD1 TRBV7-6
TGTGCCAGCAGCGTAACCCACTCACCAGACAGTGGTGAAAAACTGTTTTTT CASSVTHSPDSGEKLFF TRBJ1-4 NA NA TRBV9
TGTGCCAGCAGGAGCTACTTGGGGAGCACTGAAGCTTTCTTT CASRSYLGSTEAFF TRBJ1-1 NA NA TRBV27
TGCGCCAGCAGCCATTGGGGACGGCTTGCTGAAAAACTGTTTTTT CASSHWGRLAEKLFF TRBJ1-4 NA NA TRBV4-1
TGTGCCAGCTCACGACCGGGACAGGGGACCGGGGAGCTGTTTTTT CASSRPGQGTGELFF TRBJ2-2 NA TRBD1 TRBV18
TGTGCCAGCAGTCAGAATAATCAAGAGACCCAGTACTTC CASSQNNQETQYF TRBJ2-5 NA NA TRBV28
TGCGCCAGCAGCCTGGAGGACAGGGGAAAGGGATCACCCCTCCACTTT CASSLEDRGKGSPLHF TRBJ1-6 once TRBD1 TRBV5-1
TGTGCCAGCAGTGAATTCAGGGGAGGCACAGATACGCAGTATTTT CASSEFRGGTDTQYF TRBJ2-3 NA NA TRBV6-1
TGCAGCGTTGAAGAAAATAACTATGGCTACACCTTC CSVEENNYGYTF TRBJ1-2 large NA TRBV29-1
TGTGCCAGCAGCCCACAGGGTACCAGCACAGATACGCAGTATTTT CASSPQGTSTDTQYF TRBJ2-3 NA NA TRBV11-2
TGTGCCAGCTCCAGGGGGCGCGGGTCCCAAGAGACCCAGTACTTC CASSRGRGSQETQYF TRBJ2-5 once TRBD1 TRBV6-1
TGTGCCATCAGCTTGAGCGGTCCTACGAACACCGGGGAGCTGTTTTTT CAISLSGPTNTGELFF TRBJ2-2 once NA TRBV10-3
TGTGCCAGCAGTCTGGGACTAGTGGGCTCTGGGGCCAACGTCCTGACTTTC CASSLGLVGSGANVLTF TRBJ2-6 NA TRBD2 TRBV27
TGTGCCAGCAGCACCCGGGGAGGAAACACCGGGGAGCTGTTTTTT CASSTRGGNTGELFF TRBJ2-2 NA NA TRBV7-8
TGTGCCTGGAGTGTTAGGACAGTAGGTGAAGCTTTCTTT CAWSVRTVGEAFF TRBJ1-1 NA NA TRBV30
TGTGCCAGCTCACTCCGACAGAGGGTAGGTGAAGCTTTCTTT CASSLRQRVGEAFF TRBJ1-1 NA NA TRBV18
TGTGCCAGCAGCCCCCTGGGACTAGCGGGGGGTATCCAAGAGACCCAGTACTTC CASSPLGLAGGIQETQYF TRBJ2-5 NA TRBD2 TRBV7-2
TGTGCCAGCAGCTACAGGGGGGGACAGTCCTACAATGAGCAGTTCTTC CASSYRGGQSYNEQFF TRBJ2-1 NA NA TRBV7-2
TGTGCCAGCAGTTACTCTTGGGACAGGGGGGATGAGCAGTTCTTC CASSYSWDRGDEQFF TRBJ2-1 NA TRBD1 TRBV6-5
TGTGCCAGCAGTCCACAGGAGAACTCTGGAAACACCATATATTTT CASSPQENSGNTIYF TRBJ1-3 NA NA TRBV6-1
TGTGCCAGCAGTGGCAGGCAGGACAGCTCCTACGAGCAGTACTTC CASSGRQDSSYEQYF TRBJ2-7 NA NA TRBV6-1
TGTGCCAGCAGCCCATTAAGGGACAGGGGGCCAGGTGGGGCCAACGTCCTGACTTTC CASSPLRDRGPGGANVLTF TRBJ2-6 NA TRBD1 TRBV5-6
TGTGCCAGCAGTTACTCGACAGGGAACACTGAAGCTTTCTTT CASSYSTGNTEAFF TRBJ1-1 NA NA TRBV6-5
TGTGCCAGTAGCCGACAGGGGGCCCGGGAGACCCAGTACTTC CASSRQGARETQYF TRBJ2-5 NA TRBD1 TRBV19
TGTGCCAGCAGCCCCCTAGCGGGAGTGGGCACAGATACGCAGTATTTT CASSPLAGVGTDTQYF TRBJ2-3 NA TRBD2 TRBV7-3
TGTGCCAGCATTAACCGGGGCGATACGCAGTATTTT CASINRGDTQYF TRBJ2-3 few NA TRBV2
TGTGCCAGCAGTTTTACCGGGGACACTGAAGCTTTCTTT CASSFTGDTEAFF TRBJ1-1 few NA TRBV28
TGTGCCATCAGTGAGTCTAGGGCTAGCGGAGATTACAATGAGCAGTTCTTC CAISESRASGDYNEQFF TRBJ2-1 NA TRBD2 TRBV10-3
TGTGCCAGCAGCGCGACAGGGATAGTCTACGAGCAGTACTTC CASSATGIVYEQYF TRBJ2-7 NA TRBD1 TRBV7-9
TGCAGCGTTGAAGAACGATCAGAATACGAGCAGTTCTTC CSVEERSEYEQFF TRBJ2-1 once NA TRBV29-1
TGTGCCAGCAGCCAAGATCAGCGGTCCGACACCGGGGAGCTGTTTTTT CASSQDQRSDTGELFF TRBJ2-2 once NA TRBV4-2
TGTGCCAGCAGTGAAGCTTCCGGGAGTTCCTACGAGCAGTACTTC CASSEASGSSYEQYF TRBJ2-7 NA NA TRBV6-1
TGTGCCTGGAGTTGGGGAACTAGCGGGGGGGTATGGTTT CAWSWGTSGGVWF TRBJ2-3 NA TRBD2 TRBV30
TGTGCCAGCAGCTTAGTATTGGGGGAACGGGAGACCCAGTACTTC CASSLVLGERETQYF TRBJ2-5 once NA TRBV11-2
TGTGCCAGCAGCCACGAACAGGGGAACTATGGCTACACCTTC CASSHEQGNYGYTF TRBJ1-2 NA TRBD1 TRBV14
TGTGCCAGCAGCTTAGAGGGCACAGATACGCAGTATTTT CASSLEGTDTQYF TRBJ2-3 NA NA TRBV7-9
TGTGCCAGCAGTGAAGAGGACCTGCCCAAGAGACACTTC CASSEEDLPKRHF TRBJ2-7 NA NA TRBV6-1
TGTGCCACCAGCAGAGAGGGGGTTTCTGGGGCCAACGTCCTGACTTTC CATSREGVSGANVLTF TRBJ2-6 NA NA TRBV15
TGTGCCTGGAGTGCGACGGGAAATGAGCAGTTCTTC CAWSATGNEQFF TRBJ2-1 NA NA TRBV30
TGTGCCAGCAGTTTACGGGGGGGCAGTTCACCCCTCCACTTT CASSLRGGSSPLHF TRBJ1-6 NA NA TRBV27
TGCGCCAGCAGGCCCGGGGCCCCTATGAACACCGGGGAGCTGTTTTTT CASRPGAPMNTGELFF TRBJ2-2 NA NA TRBV5-1
TGTGCCAGCAGGAAAATGATGGAGCGGCGGGGAGAGACCCAGTACTTC CASRKMMERRGETQYF TRBJ2-5 NA NA TRBV2
TGTGCCAGCAGCCCCAGAGACCGGGATACGCAGTATTTT CASSPRDRDTQYF TRBJ2-3 NA NA TRBV7-2
TGTGCCAGCATGGACGTGACCTACGAGCAGTACTTC CASMDVTYEQYF TRBJ2-7 NA NA TRBV28
TGTGCCTGGAGTAAGGCGGGAGTAGAGGAGACCCAGTACTTC CAWSKAGVEETQYF TRBJ2-5 NA TRBD2 TRBV30
TGTGCCAGCAGTTCGGGACAGGGTAGGGAGACCCAGTACTTC CASSSGQGRETQYF TRBJ2-5 NA TRBD1 TRBV28